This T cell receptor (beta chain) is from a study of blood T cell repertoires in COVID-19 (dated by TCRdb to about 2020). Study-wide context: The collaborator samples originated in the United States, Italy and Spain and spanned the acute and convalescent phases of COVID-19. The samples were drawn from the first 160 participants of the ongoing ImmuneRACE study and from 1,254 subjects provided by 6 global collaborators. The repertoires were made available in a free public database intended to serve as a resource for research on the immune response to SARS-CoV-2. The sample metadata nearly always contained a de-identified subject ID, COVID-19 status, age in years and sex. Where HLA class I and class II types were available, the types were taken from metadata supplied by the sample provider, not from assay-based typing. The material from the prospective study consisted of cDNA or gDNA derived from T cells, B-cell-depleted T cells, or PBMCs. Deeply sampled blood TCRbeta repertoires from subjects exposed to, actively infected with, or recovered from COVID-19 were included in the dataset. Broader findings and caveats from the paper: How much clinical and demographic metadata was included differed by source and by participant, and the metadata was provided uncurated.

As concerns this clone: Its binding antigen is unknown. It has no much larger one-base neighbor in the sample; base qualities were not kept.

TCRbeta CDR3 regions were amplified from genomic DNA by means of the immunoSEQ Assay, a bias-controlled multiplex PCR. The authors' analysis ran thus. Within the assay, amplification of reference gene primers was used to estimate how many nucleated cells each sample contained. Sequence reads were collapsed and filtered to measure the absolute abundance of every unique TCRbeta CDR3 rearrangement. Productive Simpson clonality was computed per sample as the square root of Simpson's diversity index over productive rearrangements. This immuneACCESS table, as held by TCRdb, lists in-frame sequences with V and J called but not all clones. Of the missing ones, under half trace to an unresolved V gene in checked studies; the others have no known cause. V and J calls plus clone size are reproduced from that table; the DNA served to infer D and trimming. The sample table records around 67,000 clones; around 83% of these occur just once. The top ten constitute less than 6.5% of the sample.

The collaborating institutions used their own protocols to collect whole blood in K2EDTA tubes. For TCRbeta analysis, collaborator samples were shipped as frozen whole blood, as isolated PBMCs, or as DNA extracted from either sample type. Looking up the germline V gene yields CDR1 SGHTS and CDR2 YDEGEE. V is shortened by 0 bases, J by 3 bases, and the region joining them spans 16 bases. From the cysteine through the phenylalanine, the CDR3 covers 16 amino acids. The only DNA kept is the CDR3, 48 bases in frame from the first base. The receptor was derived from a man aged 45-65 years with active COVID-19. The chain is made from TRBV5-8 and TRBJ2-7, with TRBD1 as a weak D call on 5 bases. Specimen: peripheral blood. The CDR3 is CASSLVNEPGFYEQYF. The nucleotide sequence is TGTGCCAGCAGCTTGGTCAACGAACCAGGGTTCTACGAGCAGTACTTC.